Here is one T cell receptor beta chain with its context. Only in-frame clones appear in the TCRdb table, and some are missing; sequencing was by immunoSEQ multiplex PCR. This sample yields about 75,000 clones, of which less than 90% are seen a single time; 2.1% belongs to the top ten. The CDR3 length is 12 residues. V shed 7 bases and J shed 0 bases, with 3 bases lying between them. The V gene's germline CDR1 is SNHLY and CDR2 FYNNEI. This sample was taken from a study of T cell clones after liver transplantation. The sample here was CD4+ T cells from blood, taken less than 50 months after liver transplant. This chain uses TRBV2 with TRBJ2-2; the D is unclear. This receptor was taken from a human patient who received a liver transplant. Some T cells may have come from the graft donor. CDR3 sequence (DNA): TGTGCCAGCAATTCGAACACCGGGGAGCTGTTTTTT. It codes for CASNSNTGELFF.